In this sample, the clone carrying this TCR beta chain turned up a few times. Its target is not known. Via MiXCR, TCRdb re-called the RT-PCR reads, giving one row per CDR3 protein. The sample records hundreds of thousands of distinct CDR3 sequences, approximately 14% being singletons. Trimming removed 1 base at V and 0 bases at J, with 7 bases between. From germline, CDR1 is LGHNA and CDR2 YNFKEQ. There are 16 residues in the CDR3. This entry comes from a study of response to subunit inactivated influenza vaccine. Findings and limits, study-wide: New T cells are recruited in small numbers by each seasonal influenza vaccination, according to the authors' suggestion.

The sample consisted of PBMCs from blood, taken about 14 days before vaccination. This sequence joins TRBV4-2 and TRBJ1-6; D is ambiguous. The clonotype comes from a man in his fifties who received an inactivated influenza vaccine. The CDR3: CASSQVGSSYNSPLHF. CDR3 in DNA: TGTGCCAGCAGCCAAGTGGGGAGCTCCTATAATTCACCCCTCCACTTT.